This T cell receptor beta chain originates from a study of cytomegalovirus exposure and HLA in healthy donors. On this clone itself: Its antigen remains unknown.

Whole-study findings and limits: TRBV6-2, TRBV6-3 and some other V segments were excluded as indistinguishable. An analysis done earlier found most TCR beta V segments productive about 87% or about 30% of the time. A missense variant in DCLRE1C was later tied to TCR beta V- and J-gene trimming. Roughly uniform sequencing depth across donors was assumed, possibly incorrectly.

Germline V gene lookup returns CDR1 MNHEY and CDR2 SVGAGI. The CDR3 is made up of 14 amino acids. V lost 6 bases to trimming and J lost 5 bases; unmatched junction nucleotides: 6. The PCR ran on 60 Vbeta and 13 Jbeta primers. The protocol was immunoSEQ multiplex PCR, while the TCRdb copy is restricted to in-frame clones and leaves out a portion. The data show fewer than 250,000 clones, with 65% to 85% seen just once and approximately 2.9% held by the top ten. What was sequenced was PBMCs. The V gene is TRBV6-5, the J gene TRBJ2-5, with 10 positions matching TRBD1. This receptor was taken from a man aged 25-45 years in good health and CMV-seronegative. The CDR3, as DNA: TGTGCCAGCAGCGACAGGGGGCTTTGGGAGACCCAGTACTTC. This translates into CASSDRGLWETQYF.